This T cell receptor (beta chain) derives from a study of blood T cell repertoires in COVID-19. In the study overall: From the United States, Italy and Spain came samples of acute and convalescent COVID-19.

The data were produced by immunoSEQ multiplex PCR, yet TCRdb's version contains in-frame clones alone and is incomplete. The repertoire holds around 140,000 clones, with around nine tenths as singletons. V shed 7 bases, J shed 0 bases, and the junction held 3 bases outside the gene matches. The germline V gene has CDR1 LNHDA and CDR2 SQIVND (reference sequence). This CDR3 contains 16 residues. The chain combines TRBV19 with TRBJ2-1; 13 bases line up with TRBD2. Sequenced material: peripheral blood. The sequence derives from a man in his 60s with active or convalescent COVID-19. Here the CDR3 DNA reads TGTGCCAGTAAACTAGCGGGGGGGAGCTCCTACAATGAGCAGTTCTTC. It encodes CASKLAGGSSYNEQFF.